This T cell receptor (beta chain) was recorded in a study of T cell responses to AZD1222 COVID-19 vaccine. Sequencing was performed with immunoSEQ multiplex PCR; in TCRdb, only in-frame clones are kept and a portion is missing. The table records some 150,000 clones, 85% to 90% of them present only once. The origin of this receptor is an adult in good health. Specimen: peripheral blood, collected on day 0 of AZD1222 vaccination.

The CDR3 sequence is CASSQPGAEIQYF. As DNA, the CDR3 is TGTGCCAGCAGCCAACCGGGGGCTGAGATTCAGTACTTC. The V call is TRBV4-2, the J call TRBJ2-4; possibly TRBD1 or TRBD2 for D (6 bases each). Trimming took 2 bases from V and 10 from J, leaving 12 bases between them. This CDR3 region has 13 residues. CDR1 and CDR2 from the germline V gene are LGHNA and YNFKEQ.